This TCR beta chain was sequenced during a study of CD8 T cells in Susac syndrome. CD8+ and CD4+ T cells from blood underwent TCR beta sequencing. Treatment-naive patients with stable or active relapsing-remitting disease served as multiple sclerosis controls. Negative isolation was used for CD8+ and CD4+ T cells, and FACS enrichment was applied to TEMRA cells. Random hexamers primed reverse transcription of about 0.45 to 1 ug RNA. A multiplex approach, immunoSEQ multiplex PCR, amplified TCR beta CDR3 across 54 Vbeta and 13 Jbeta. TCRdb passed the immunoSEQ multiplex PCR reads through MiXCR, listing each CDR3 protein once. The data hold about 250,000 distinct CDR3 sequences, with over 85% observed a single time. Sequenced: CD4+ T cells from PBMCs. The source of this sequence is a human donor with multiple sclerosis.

The CDR3 nucleotides read TGTGCCAGCAGCGTAGGCCCTGGGACTAGCGGGGGTTCCTACAATGAGCAGTTCTTC. Translating gives CASSVGPGTSGGSYNEQFF. The rearrangement joins TRBV9 to TRBJ2-1, with TRBD2 matching over 14 bases. CDR3 length equals 19 residues. The V gene's germline CDR1 is SGDLS and CDR2 YYNGEE. J gave up 1 base and V 0 bases, and 6 bases lay outside the gene matches. Complete variable domain (other parts from reference TRBV9 and TRBJ2-1): DSGVTQTPKHLITATGQRVTLRCSPRSGDLSVYWYQQSLDQGLQFLIQYYNGEERAKGNILERFSAQQFPDLHSELNLSSLELGDSALYFCASSVGPGTSGGSYNEQFFGPGTRLTVL.